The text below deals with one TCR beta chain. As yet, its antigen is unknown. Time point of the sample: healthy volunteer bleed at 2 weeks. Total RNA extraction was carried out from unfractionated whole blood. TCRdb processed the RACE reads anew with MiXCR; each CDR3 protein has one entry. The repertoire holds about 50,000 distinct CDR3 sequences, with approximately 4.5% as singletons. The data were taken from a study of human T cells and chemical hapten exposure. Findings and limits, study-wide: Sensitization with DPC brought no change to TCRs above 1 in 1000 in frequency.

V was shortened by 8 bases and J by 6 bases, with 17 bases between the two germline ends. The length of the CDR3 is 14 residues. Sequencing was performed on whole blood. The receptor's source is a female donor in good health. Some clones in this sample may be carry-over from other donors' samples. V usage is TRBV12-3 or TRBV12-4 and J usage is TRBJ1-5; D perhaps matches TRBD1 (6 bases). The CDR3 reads CASLGVGAGQPQHF. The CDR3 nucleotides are TGTGCCAGCCTAGGAGTGGGGGCCGGTCAGCCCCAGCATTTT.